This T cell receptor beta chain was sequenced for a study of shared clonotypes between healthy human individuals. The table came from immunoSEQ multiplex PCR; TCRdb's copy has only in-frame clones and leaves some out. The sample lists about 2,200,000 clones, roughly 91% occurring once. About this clone: What it recognizes is unknown.

Study-level results: Clonotypes that were shared across a handful of donors made up 4.5% to 5% of naive CD4 clonotypes. Shared clonotypes across all four donors exceeded non-shared ones in generation probability.

CD8 cells classed as naive were CD45RO-negative and positively selected for CCR7, excluding terminally differentiated effector memory CD45RA+ cells. Donors included only healthy HIV-negative adults lacking recent acute infections or vaccinations. Germline CDR1 MNHEY, CDR2 SMNVEV (reference sequence). The CDR3 extends over 16 amino acids. Trimming took off 0 bases at V and 2 bases at J, with 11 bases between the two ends. The rearrangement uses TRBV27 and TRBJ1-3, with a weak D call TRBD1 (5 bases). The receptor's source is a man younger than 35 in good health. Some clones in this sample may be carry-over from other donors' samples. Sequencing was done on a sample of naive CD8+ T cells from PBMCs. The CDR3 here is CASSLSAGTTGNTIYF. CDR3 DNA: TGTGCCAGCAGTTTATCTGCAGGGACCACTGGAAACACCATATATTTT.